The entry that follows covers one T cell receptor (beta chain) sequence. The antigen remains unidentified. Treatment here: roughly 19 received Ad26.COV2.S at low or high dose, single or two shots; 5 received placebo; per-sample allocation not given. Sampling happened 63 days after the first vaccine or placebo injection. This entry belongs to a study of Ad26.COV2.S vaccination and SARS-CoV-2 variants. Study results and limitations: Non-spike TCR breadth showed similarity between vaccine and placebo recipients.

TCRdb's table, derived via immunoSEQ multiplex PCR, lists solely in-frame clones and lacks some. The top ten clones hold more than 1.5% of a sample with approximately 410,000 clones, over 80% of them seen once. Germline V lookup: CDR1 LGHNT, CDR2 FRNRAP. V shed 0 bases and J shed 1 base, with 18 bases lying between them. CDR3 length: 18 residues. The chain is built from TRBV12-5 and TRBJ1-1; a possible D gene is TRBD1 (5 bases). Sequenced here: peripheral blood, sampled in a trial of Ad26.COV2.S vaccine versus placebo. The receptor was isolated from a person aged 18-65 years who received the Ad26.COV2.S COVID-19 vaccine or a placebo. The DNA for the CDR3 is TGTGCTAGTGGTTTGGTCCTCACAGGTTTTTACTGGAACACTGAAGCTTTCTTT. It codes for CASGLVLTGFYWNTEAFF.